This T cell receptor beta chain comes out of a study of CD8+ T cells in alopecia areata. The CDR3 extends over 10 amino acids. Trimming stripped 2 bases from V and 6 bases from J, with 4 bases between. Germline CDR1 is GTSNPN and CDR2 is SVGIG (reference sequence). Extraction and reverse transcription of RNA yielded cDNA as the sequencing template. Using immunoSEQ multiplex PCR, the repertoire was profiled, and TCRdb retains in-frame clones only, with some absent. The table has 75,000 to 100,000 clones, 35% to 50% seen once; the top ten hold around 0.8%. The chain employs TRBV30 and TRBJ1-1; D remains unclear. The clonotype was recovered from a human donor with alopecia areata. What was sequenced was CD4+ T cells sorted from blood. CDR3 sequence: CAWSRPEAFF. In DNA, the CDR3 is TGTGCCTGGAGTCGGCCTGAAGCTTTCTTT.